The 12 T cell receptor beta chains in this list originate from one sample, sequenced in a study of a mutant IDH1 vaccine in newly diagnosed glioma. These receptors' targets are unknown. Measured with immunoSEQ multiplex PCR; TCRdb has only the in-frame clones, and not every one. Of about 32,000 clones listed, roughly four fifths are singletons. The sample's time point: week 35, safety follow-up. Vaccination comprised doses that each held 300 ug of mutant IDH1 20-mer peptide, plus topical imiquimod. The starting material was PBMCs, obtained from a glioma patient whose treatment included an IDH1 peptide vaccine. The origin of the receptors is a woman aged 18-29 years with glioma.

The J gene is TRBJ2-2, the V gene TRBV15; possible D gene TRBD2, 7 bases. The CDR3 has 20 amino acids. V dropped 0 bases and J dropped 5 bases, with 25 bases sitting between them. Germline V CDR1 and CDR2: LNHNV, YYDKDF (reference sequence). CDR3 in amino acids: CATSRDGISRLGGPTGELFF. The CDR3 DNA reads as TGTGCCACCAGCAGAGATGGGATCTCGCGGCTCGGGGGGCCTACCGGGGAGCTGTTTTTT.

This chain connects TRBV11-2 to TRBJ1-2; 8 bases are shared with TRBD1. This CDR3 is 15 amino acids long. The V gene end was trimmed by 4 bases and the J gene end by 6 bases; junction bases not matched to a gene: 10. Germline CDR1 and CDR2: SGHAT and FQNNGV. The CDR3: CASSSPVQGADGYTF. As DNA, the CDR3 is TGTGCCAGCAGCTCGCCTGTGCAGGGGGCGGATGGCTACACCTTC.

As concerns this clone: Other DNA sequences in the sample encode the same CDR3. The V and J genes are TRBV2 and TRBJ1-2; maybe TRBD1 (6 bases). V gave up 9 bases and J gave up 4 bases, with 18 bases separating them. This CDR3 is built from 14 residues. Germline V lookup: CDR1 SNHLY, CDR2 FYNNEI. The CDR3 loop reads CASSRVGGAYGYTF. In nucleotides, the CDR3 is TGTGCCAGTTCCCGCGTAGGGGGGGCCTATGGCTACACCTTC.

V usage is TRBV19 and J usage is TRBJ2-2; 7 bases fit TRBD1. With V trimmed by 6 bases and J by 5 bases, 6 bases remained unmatched. This CDR3 contains 14 residues. CDR1 is LNHDA and CDR2 is SQIVND in the germline V gene (reference sequence). The CDR3 region has the DNA TGTGCCAGTAGACAATCGACAGGGACCGGGGAGCTGTTTTTT. It specifies CASRQSTGTGELFF.

The J gene is TRBJ1-4, the V gene TRBV7-9; D is possibly TRBD1 (5 bases). The CDR3 has 16 residues. V lost 1 base, J lost 4 bases, and 13 bases lay in between. CDR1 is SEHNR, CDR2 FQNEAQ, per germline (reference sequence). The CDR3 DNA reads TGTGCCAGCAGCTTAGTTTCTTCGACAGTTAATGAAAAACTGTTTTTT. Translated: CASSLVSSTVNEKLFF.

The J gene is TRBJ1-6, the V gene TRBV19; D perhaps matches TRBD1 (5 bases). The CDR3 runs 15 residues. Trimming shortened V by 9 bases and J by 7 bases, and 19 bases separated the two germline ends. CDR1 and CDR2 from the germline V gene are LNHDA and SQIVND (reference sequence). CDR3 coding DNA: TGTGCCAGCAGCCCCTCGGGGGGGAAGAATTCACCCCTCCACTTT. It is translated as CASSPSGGKNSPLHF.

This clone was observed once. V gene TRBV5-1 combines with J gene TRBJ2-1; tentative D call: TRBD1 (5 bases). Germline loops: CDR1 SGHRS, CDR2 YFSETQ. Trimming took 1 base from V and 9 from J, leaving 8 bases between them. The CDR3 has 12 residues. The DNA of the CDR3 is TGCGCCAGCAGCTTGCAGGGCAGTGAGCAGTTCTTC. Translation gives CASSLQGSEQFF.

CDR3 sequence: CASSILGQGEGVNTEAFF. CDR3 DNA: TGTGCCAGTAGTATCCTAGGACAGGGAGAAGGGGTGAACACTGAAGCTTTCTTT. This chain uses TRBV19 with TRBJ1-1; 8 bases line up with TRBD1. CDR1 and CDR2 (germline): LNHDA, SQIVND (reference sequence). Trimming at V came to 3 bases and at J to 0 bases, leaving 12 bases not matched to a gene. The CDR3 contains 18 residues.

This chain links TRBV9 with TRBJ1-1; no clear D. Trimming took off 0 bases at V and 0 bases at J, with 15 bases between the two ends. From germline, CDR1 is SGDLS and CDR2 YYNGEE. This CDR3 is built from 17 residues. In DNA, the CDR3 is TGTGCCAGCAGCGTAGGGGCAGGAGTCCCCATGAACACTGAAGCTTTCTTT. Translated: CASSVGAGVPMNTEAFF.

V and J are TRBV7-9 and TRBJ1-5, with 7 bases that match TRBD1. Germline CDR1 SEHNR, CDR2 FQNEAQ (reference sequence). The length of the CDR3 is 15 residues. V lost 5 bases, J lost 0 bases, and 4 bases stayed unmatched. The CDR3 DNA sequence: TGTGCCAGCAGCAGGGACAGCCTTAGCAATCAGCCCCAGCATTTT. Translating gives CASSRDSLSNQPQHF.

This chain uses TRBV27 with TRBJ1-4; TRBD1 matches at 8 bases. The CDR3 sequence is 15 residues long. Per germline, CDR1 MNHEY and CDR2 SMNVEV (reference sequence). Losses at the gene ends were 6 bases for V and 8 bases for J; bases not matched to a gene: 11. This CDR3 reads CASRRGQGAGEKLFF. CDR3 sequence (DNA): TGTGCCAGCAGGAGAGGGCAGGGGGCGGGGGAAAAACTGTTTTTT.

The chain links TRBV27 to TRBJ1-5; TRBD1 aligns across 8 bases. CDR3 length equals 14 residues. Unmatched junction bases numbered 4, after V lost 5 bases and J lost 4 bases. Germline V gene data show CDR1 as MNHEY and CDR2 as SMNVEV (reference sequence). The CDR3, as DNA: TGTGCCAGCAGTGAGGACAGGGCAAATCAGCCCCAGCATTTT. Translated, it gives CASSEDRANQPQHF.